This T cell receptor beta chain was observed in a study of somatic mutations in cytotoxic T cells in rheumatoid arthritis. Study information: Selected populations of V beta antibody-stained T cells underwent flow sorting at nearly 100% purity; these encompassed V beta1+ cells subjected to TCRB sequencing.

V shed 1 base, J shed 4 bases, and the junction held 5 bases outside the gene matches. CDR1 and CDR2 (germline): SGHNT, YYREEE (reference sequence). CDR3 length: 15 amino acids. Study observations and caveats: Comparison of CD8+ T-cell clonality between rheumatoid arthritis patients and age-matched healthy controls yielded no significant difference. Within 8 of 65 patients, the single biggest CD8+ clone made up more than 20% of CD8+ cells.

Data came from immunoSEQ multiplex PCR; TCRdb stores just in-frame clones and leaves some out. The sample consists of roughly 3,500 clones, roughly 80% of them appearing once. Regarding this clone: The antigen remains undetermined.

The TCR sequence derives from a man aged 35 to 55 with rheumatoid arthritis. Sequenced material: CD8+ T cells sorted from blood. The rearrangement joins TRBV5-4 to TRBJ2-1; 7 nucleotides align to TRBD2. This chain's CDR3 is CASSLLRETYNEQFF. The DNA for the CDR3 is TGTGCCAGCAGCTTGCTGCGGGAGACGTACAATGAGCAGTTCTTC.